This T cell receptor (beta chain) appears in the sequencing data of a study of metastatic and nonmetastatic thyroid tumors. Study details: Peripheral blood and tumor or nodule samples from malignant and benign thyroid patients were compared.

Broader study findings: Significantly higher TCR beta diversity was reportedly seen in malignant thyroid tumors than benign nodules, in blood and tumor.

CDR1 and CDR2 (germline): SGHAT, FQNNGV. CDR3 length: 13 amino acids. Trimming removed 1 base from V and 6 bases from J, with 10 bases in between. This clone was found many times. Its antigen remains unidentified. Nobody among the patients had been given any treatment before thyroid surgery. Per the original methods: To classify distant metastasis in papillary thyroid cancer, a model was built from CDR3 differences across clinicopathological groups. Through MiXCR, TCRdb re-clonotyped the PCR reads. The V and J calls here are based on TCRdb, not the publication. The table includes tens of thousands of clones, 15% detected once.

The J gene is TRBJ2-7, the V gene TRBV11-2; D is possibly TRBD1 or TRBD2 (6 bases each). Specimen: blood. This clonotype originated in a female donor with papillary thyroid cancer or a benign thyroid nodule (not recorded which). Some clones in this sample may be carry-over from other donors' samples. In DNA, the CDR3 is TGTGCCAGCAGCTTAGCGGGGGCATCCGAGCAGTACTTC. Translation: CASSLAGASEQYF.